What follows are 9 T cell receptor beta chains derived from one specimen sequenced in a study of blood T cell repertoires in COVID-19. TCRdb keeps only in-frame clones here, not all; method: immunoSEQ multiplex PCR. The sample contains a few hundred thousand clones, roughly 86% of which appear only once. The specimen was PBMCs or T cells enriched from blood (not recorded which). Receptors originate from a woman between 50 and 59 years old who had been exposed to COVID-19.

The sample holds a few counts of this clone. The rearrangement links TRBV2 to TRBJ1-5; a possible D gene is TRBD1 (6 bases). The germline gives CDR1 SNHLY, CDR2 FYNNEI. The CDR3 has 14 amino acids. Deletions cut 5 bases from V and 6 bases from J, with 14 bases between. The CDR3 coding sequence is TGTGCCAGCAGTTCCGACAGGTACAGTCAGCCCCAGCATTTT. Amino acid sequence: CASSSDRYSQPQHF.

The J gene is TRBJ2-2, the V gene TRBV3-1 (or the pseudogene TRBV3-2); D might be TRBD2 (5 bases). CDR1 is LGHDT and CDR2 is YNNKEL in the germline V gene (reference sequence). This CDR3 is 14 amino acids long. V was trimmed by 5 bases and J by 1 base, leaving 8 bases between them. The CDR3 region is CASSVRGNTGELFF. Here the CDR3 DNA reads TGTGCCAGCAGCGTTCGGGGGAACACCGGGGAGCTGTTTTTT.

The V gene is TRBV5-4, the J gene TRBJ1-3, with a tentative D call TRBD1 (5 bases). Trimming left V 3 bases short and J 7 bases short, with 11 bases between. There are 13 residues in the CDR3. Germline CDR1 SGHNT, CDR2 YYREEE (reference sequence). The DNA for the CDR3 is TGTGCCAGCAGCTCTCAGGGTTACAACACCATATATTTT. Amino acids: CASSSQGYNTIYF.

V is TRBV19 and J is TRBJ1-2; 10 bases line up with TRBD1. The trim removed 7 bases at V and 4 bases at J, leaving 12 bases unmatched. The germline V gene has CDR1 LNHDA and CDR2 SQIVND (reference sequence). The CDR3 is 16 residues long. CDR3 sequence: CASTRTRDRGAYGYTF. The CDR3 nucleotides read TGTGCCAGTACCCGTACACGGGACAGGGGAGCCTATGGCTACACCTTC.

The chain recombines TRBV28 with TRBJ1-5, with D possibly being TRBD1 (5 bases). Trimming pared 5 bases from V and 3 bases from J, leaving 11 bases between. Germline V gene lookup returns CDR1 MDHEN and CDR2 SYDVKM. The CDR3 spans 14 residues. The CDR3 DNA follows: TGTGCCAGCAGTCAGAGACAGCACAATCAGCCCCAGCATTTT. Translation: CASSQRQHNQPQHF.

This sequence joins TRBV18 and TRBJ2-1; 11 bases map to TRBD2. Germline loops: CDR1 KGHSH, CDR2 LQKENI. The CDR3 spans 17 residues. J lost 4 bases, V lost 3 bases, and 8 bases had no gene match. The CDR3 here is CASSPTPSGGLYNEQFF. Here the CDR3 DNA reads TGTGCCAGCTCACCGACCCCTAGCGGGGGGTTATACAATGAGCAGTTCTTC.

The chain combines TRBV2 with TRBJ2-2; possibly TRBD1 for D (6 bases). The CDR3 extends over 14 amino acids. Germline V gene sequence: CDR1 SNHLY, CDR2 FYNNEI. V shed 6 bases and J shed 3 bases, with 11 bases lying between them. The CDR3 DNA follows: TGTGCCAGCAGGACCGGGACATACACCGGGGAGCTGTTTTTT. Encoded protein: CASRTGTYTGELFF.

DNA of the CDR3: TGTGCCAGCAGTGACTCCGGGGAGAACACTGAAGCTTTCTTT. Encoded protein: CASSDSGENTEAFF. The gene calls are TRBV6-4 and TRBJ1-1; D call uncertain. CDR1 MRHNA and CDR2 SNTAGT come from the germline V gene. The CDR3 consists of 14 residues. Between the trimmed V and J ends, which lost 0 bases and 1 base, there was a span of 6 bases.

This sequence joins TRBV6-5 and TRBJ2-5; 7 nucleotides agree with TRBD2. The CDR3 covers 16 residues. V lost 0 bases, J lost 4 bases, and 8 bases stayed unmatched. CDR1 is MNHEY, CDR2 SVGAGI, per germline. The CDR3 DNA reads as TGTGCCAGCAGTTACTCAAGGACTAGTGGGTCAGAGACCCAGTACTTC. Its protein product is CASSYSRTSGSETQYF.